This T cell receptor (beta chain) was sequenced for a study of T cells in Graves' hyperthyroidism and ophthalmopathy. This clonotype was seen at least ten times. Its antigen remains unknown. It was RNA transcripts that yielded the amplified TCR beta CDR3 regions. Researchers ran a first-round RT-PCR on the TCR CDR3 using the HTBI primer set. TCRdb called the multiplex PCR reads again in MiXCR, with one record for every CDR3 protein. The data hold about 320,000 distinct CDR3 sequences, with approximately 16% observed a single time. The CDR3 is 11 amino acids. Germline CDR1 is SNHLY and CDR2 is FYNNEI. Trimming shortened V by 10 bases and J by 6 bases, and 12 bases separated the two germline ends. Whole-study results and caveats: Ophthalmopathy was distinguished from stable hyperthyroidism by 13 V-J signatures.

This receptor was obtained from a man younger than 45 with Graves' hyperthyroidism. The rearrangement links TRBV2 to TRBJ1-1; D ambiguous. Material: blood. The CDR3 DNA is TGTGCCACGCGGCGCTGGGCTGAAGCTTTCTTT. As protein: CATRRWAEAFF.